Below are 25 T cell receptor beta chains sequenced from a single sample in a study of CD8 T cells in ankylosing spondylitis. Study outcomes and limitations: Characteristic, it appeared, of ankylosing spondylitis blood was a TCR beta motif of fewer than 10 highly homologous variants.

TCRdb re-derived calls from the 5' RACE reads in MiXCR, one entry per CDR3 protein. The sample has about 800,000 distinct CDR3 sequences; around 11% are singletons. Antigens of these TCRs are unknown. The specimen sequenced was blood, either unsorted or a sorted T cell fraction (not recorded which). All receptors derive from a male donor with ankylosing spondylitis.

This sequence joins TRBV4-2 and TRBJ1-2, with a tentative D call TRBD1 (5 bases). The CDR3 is 17 residues long. V was trimmed by 3 bases and J by 8 bases, leaving 25 bases between them. Germline V lookup: CDR1 LGHNA, CDR2 YNFKEQ. The CDR3 reads CASSQNLHDRIGEGYTF. The CDR3, as DNA: TGTGCCAGCAGCCAGAACCTACATGACAGAATCGGTGAAGGCTACACCTTC.

This clonotype was detected a few times. CDR3 nucleotides: TGCAGTGCTAGAGATCGGACAGGGGTCCCTGAAGCTTTCTTT. Protein product: CSARDRTGVPEAFF. This chain uses TRBV20-1 with TRBJ1-1, with 9 positions matching TRBD1. Germline assignment: CDR1 DFQATT and CDR2 SNEGSKA (reference sequence). Trimming cost V 0 bases and J 6 bases; bases outside gene matches: 5. The CDR3 extends over 14 amino acids.

This clonotype was seen many times. This chain uses TRBV5-1 with TRBJ1-1; D is unclear. Trimming cost V 1 base and J 1 base, with 5 bases left between them. Germline-derived CDR1 and CDR2 are SGHRS and YFSETQ. This CDR3 is 13 amino acids long. Here the CDR3 reads CASSLTQNTEAFF. The CDR3, as DNA: TGCGCCAGCAGCTTGACCCAGAACACTGAAGCTTTCTTT.

The chain carries TRBV5-1 and TRBJ2-7, with 10 bases that match TRBD1. The germline V gene has CDR1 SGHRS and CDR2 YFSETQ. This CDR3 is built from 17 residues. Germline trimming cut 0 bases from V and 4 bases from J; bases unmatched to any gene: 10. The CDR3 DNA reads TGCGCCAGCAGCTTGGTCCCAGCCGGGACAGGGGTTTACGAGCAGTACTTC. This translates into CASSLVPAGTGVYEQYF. The whole variable domain, filled in from reference TRBV5-1 and TRBJ2-7, reads KAGVTQTPRYLIKTRGQQVTLSCSPISGHRSVSWYQQTPGQGLQFLFEYFSETQRNKGNFPGRFSGRQFSNSRSEMNVSTLELGDSALYLCASSLVPAGTGVYEQYFGPGTRLTVT.

The table lists this clonotype with many counts. This chain links TRBV20-1 with TRBJ2-7, with D tentatively TRBD1 (6 bases). Between the trimmed V and J ends, which lost 3 bases and 0 bases, there was a span of 15 bases. Per the germline V gene, CDR1 is DFQATT and CDR2 is SNEGSKA (reference sequence). The CDR3 totals 15 residues. As DNA, the CDR3 is TGCAGTGCTAGTGGGTTCGAGACAGGCTCCTACGAGCAGTACTTC. Protein sequence: CSASGFETGSYEQYF.

This clonotype has a handful of counts. This chain joins TRBV10-3 and TRBJ2-3; D remains unclear. CDR1 ENHRY and CDR2 SYGVKD come from the germline V gene. V was pared by 10 bases and J by 4 bases, with 12 bases between. This CDR3 contains 12 residues. CDR3 residues: CATQSTADTQYF. CDR3 DNA sequence: TGTGCCACCCAAAGTACGGCAGATACGCAGTATTTT.

The table lists this clonotype with a few counts. This chain connects TRBV7-2 to TRBJ1-6; 8 nucleotides agree with TRBD1. The V gene's germline CDR1 is SGHTA and CDR2 FQGNSA. The junction had 5 bases not matched to a gene; V was cut back by 1 base and J by 9 bases. The CDR3 extends over 15 amino acids. In DNA, the CDR3 is TGTGCCAGCAGCTTAGAAGGACAGGGAACTTCACCCCTCCACTTT. This gives the protein CASSLEGQGTSPLHF.

This clonotype showed up just a few times. The chain joins TRBV20-1 to TRBJ2-7, with TRBD2 matching over 11 bases. Germline CDR1 is DFQATT and CDR2 is SNEGSKA (reference sequence). The CDR3 consists of 15 residues. The J segment lost 1 base and the V segment lost 3 bases, leaving 5 bases of the junction unmatched. Here the CDR3 reads CSARDLAGGSYEQYF. The CDR3 DNA is TGCAGTGCTAGGGACCTAGCGGGAGGTTCCTACGAGCAGTACTTC.

The V and J genes are TRBV6-5 and TRBJ1-1; a possible D gene is TRBD1 (6 bases). The V end lost 2 bases, the J end lost 1 base, and 11 bases lay between the germline ends. Germline loops: CDR1 MNHEY, CDR2 SVGAGI. The CDR3 length is 15 residues. The CDR3 reads CASSYGTPRNTEAFF. The CDR3 nucleotides are TGTGCCAGCAGTTACGGGACACCGAGGAACACTGAAGCTTTCTTT.

The sample holds many counts of this clonotype. The chain carries TRBV29-1 and TRBJ2-1, with D maybe TRBD1 (5 bases). Germline V gene data show CDR1 as SQVTM and CDR2 as ANQGSEA. CDR3 size: 13 residues. The V gene lost 3 bases and the J gene lost 2 bases, with 8 bases spanning the gap. The CDR3 DNA follows: TGCAGCGTTGACAGGGCAACCTACAATGAGCAGTTCTTC. This translates into CSVDRATYNEQFF.

This clonotype was recorded at least ten times. The V gene is TRBV10-3, the J gene TRBJ1-2; no reliable D call. Germline V gene sequence: CDR1 ENHRY, CDR2 SYGVKD. With 7 bases removed from V and 3 bases from J, the gap between germline ends came to 12 bases. The length of the CDR3 is 13 residues. CDR3 bases: TGTGCCATCACCTCACTAACAGACTATGGCTACACCTTC. Translation gives CAITSLTDYGYTF.

This chain uses TRBV5-1 with TRBJ2-6; D is unresolved. This CDR3 region has 15 residues. Trimming shortened V by 3 bases and J by 1 base, and 8 bases separated the two germline ends. In germline, CDR1 is SGHRS, CDR2 YFSETQ. The chain's CDR3 is CASSSPASGANVLTF. For the CDR3, the DNA is TGCGCCAGCAGCTCCCCAGCTTCTGGGGCCAACGTCCTGACTTTC.

V is TRBV7-2 and J is TRBJ2-6; the match to TRBD2 covers 10 bases. The CDR3 is 16 amino acids. Germline assignment: CDR1 SGHTA and CDR2 FQGNSA. V lost 5 bases and J lost 1; bases outside the gene matches: 2. The CDR3 nucleotides read TGTGCCAGCAGCGTTAGCGGGAGGTCTGGGGCCAACGTCCTGACTTTC. Translated, it gives CASSVSGRSGANVLTF.

This clonotype was recorded many times. This rearrangement joins TRBV7-2 to TRBJ2-7; 8 bases map to TRBD1. Germline assignment: CDR1 SGHTA and CDR2 FQGNSA. CDR3 length: 13 residues. The ends lost 4 bases at V and 5 bases at J; junction bases unmatched: 4. CDR3 residues: CASSSQTGDEQYF. Here the CDR3 DNA reads TGTGCCAGCAGCTCCCAGACAGGGGACGAGCAGTACTTC. Using reference TRBV7-2 and TRBJ2-7 for the parts outside the CDR3, the full variable domain is GAGVSQSPSNKVTEKGKDVELRCDPISGHTALYWYRQSLGQGLEFLIYFQGNSAPDKSGLPSDRFSAERTGGSVSTLTIQRTQQEDSAVYLCASSSQTGDEQYFGPGTRLTVT.

Only a few counts were recorded for this clonotype. The V call is TRBV7-2, the J call TRBJ1-3; tentatively, D is TRBD1 (5 bases). This CDR3 spans 16 amino acids. Trimming stripped 5 bases from V and 2 bases from J, with 16 bases between. The V gene's germline CDR1 is SGHTA and CDR2 FQGNSA. CDR3 sequence (DNA): TGTGCCAGCAGCCCCACCCAGCGGGGGACTGGAAACACCATATATTTT. Encoded protein: CASSPTQRGTGNTIYF.

The chain carries TRBV20-1 and TRBJ1-1; D is uncertain. The germline V and J ends were trimmed by 0 bases and 1 base, with 9 bases remaining between them. The CDR3 contains 14 residues. In germline, CDR1 is DFQATT, CDR2 SNEGSKA (reference sequence). The DNA for the CDR3 is TGCAGTGCTAGAGATCTCGGTCCGAACACTGAAGCTTTCTTT. It codes for CSARDLGPNTEAFF.

Only a few counts were recorded for this clonotype. The chain uses TRBV28 and TRBJ2-7, with 8 bases that match TRBD2. Per the germline V gene, CDR1 is MDHEN and CDR2 is SYDVKM. The trim removed 3 bases at V and 3 bases at J, leaving 4 bases unmatched. The CDR3 spans 14 residues. In DNA form, the CDR3 reads TGTGCCAGCAGTTTTCCCGGGAGGGGCTACGAGCAGTACTTC. This encodes CASSFPGRGYEQYF.

This clonotype came up a few times. The CDR3 nucleotides read TGCAGTGCTAAAGGGTCCGCCTACAATGAGCAGTTCTTC. Protein: CSAKGSAYNEQFF. The V and J genes are TRBV20-1 and TRBJ2-1; the D is unclear. V was clipped by 4 bases and J by 2 bases, with 9 bases between them. Germline V gene data show CDR1 as DFQATT and CDR2 as SNEGSKA (reference sequence). The CDR3 consists of 13 residues.

This clonotype appeared many times. This chain uses TRBV5-5 with TRBJ2-2, with D unresolved. There are 13 residues in the CDR3. Germline CDR1 SGHKS, CDR2 YYEKEE (reference sequence). V was cut by 5 bases and J by 3 bases, with 8 bases left in between. CDR3 nucleotide sequence: TGTGCCAGCAGAGAAGGATACACCGGGGAGCTGTTTTTT. It is translated as CASREGYTGELFF.

This clonotype was detected a few times. The genes are TRBV12-3 or TRBV12-4 and TRBJ2-3; the match to TRBD1 covers 8 bases. J was trimmed by 2 bases and V by 5 bases; bases with no gene match: 6. The CDR3 has 15 amino acids. The CDR3 spells CASSQDRGSTDTQYF. As DNA, the CDR3 is TGTGCCAGCAGTCAAGACAGGGGTTCCACAGATACGCAGTATTTT.

V usage is TRBV11-2 and J usage is TRBJ2-3; 11 nucleotides agree with TRBD2. The CDR3 length is 19 residues. The V and J ends lost 5 bases and 1 base, in that order; junction bases with no gene match: 14. The germline V gene has CDR1 SGHAT and CDR2 FQNNGV. CDR3 sequence (DNA): TGTGCCAGCAGCCCCTGGAGGCTAGCGGGAGGACGGGGCACAGATACGCAGTATTTT. Its translation: CASSPWRLAGGRGTDTQYF.

This chain uses TRBV10-3 with TRBJ1-2; D remains ambiguous. Trimming shortened V by 11 bases and J by 4 bases, and 17 bases separated the two germline ends. There are 13 residues in the CDR3. Germline CDR1 reads ENHRY; CDR2 reads SYGVKD. CDR3 bases: TGTGCCGCTGCTGAGCCTCGGGTCTATGGCTACACCTTC. Residues: CAAAEPRVYGYTF.

In the case of this clonotype: At one boundary the junction diverges from the germline segment, which might be a read error. The chain joins TRBV6-1 to TRBJ2-5; D ambiguous. The CDR3 is made up of 13 amino acids. Germline CDR1 MNHNS, CDR2 SASEGT. Written as DNA, the CDR3 is TGTGCCAGCAGTCTTGGCTTGCAGCAGACCCGGTACTTC. As protein: CASSLGLQQTRYF.

The sample holds a few counts of this clonotype. The V and J genes are TRBV15 and TRBJ1-1; D remains unclear. The germline CDR1 and CDR2 sequences are LNHNV and YYDKDF (reference sequence). CDR3 size: 15 residues. V was cut by 0 bases and J by 1 base, with 9 bases left in between. CDR3 residues: CATSRDSAPNTEAFF. CDR3 bases: TGTGCCACCAGCAGAGATTCCGCGCCGAACACTGAAGCTTTCTTT.

This clonotype has a count of ten or more. The V gene is TRBV7-2, the J gene TRBJ2-7; unclear D gene. CDR3 length: 14 amino acids. Trimming stripped 2 bases from V and 0 bases from J, with 8 bases between. In germline, CDR1 is SGHTA, CDR2 FQGNSA. In DNA, the CDR3 is TGTGCCAGCAGCTTAAAAGGATCCTCCTACGAGCAGTACTTC. Its protein is CASSLKGSSYEQYF.